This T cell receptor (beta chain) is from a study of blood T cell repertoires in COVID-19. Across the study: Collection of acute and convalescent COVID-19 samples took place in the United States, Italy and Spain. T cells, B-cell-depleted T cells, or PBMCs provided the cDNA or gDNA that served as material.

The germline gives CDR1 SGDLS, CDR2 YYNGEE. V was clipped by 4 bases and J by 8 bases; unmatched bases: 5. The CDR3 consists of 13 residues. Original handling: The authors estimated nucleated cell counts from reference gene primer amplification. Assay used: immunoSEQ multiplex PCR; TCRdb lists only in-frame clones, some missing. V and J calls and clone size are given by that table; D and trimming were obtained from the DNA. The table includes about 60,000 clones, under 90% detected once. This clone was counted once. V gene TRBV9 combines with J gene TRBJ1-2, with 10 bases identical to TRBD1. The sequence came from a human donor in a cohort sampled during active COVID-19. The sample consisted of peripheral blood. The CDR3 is CASSPPTGGGYTF. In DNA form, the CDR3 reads TGTGCCAGCAGCCCCCCGACAGGGGGCGGCTACACCTTC.